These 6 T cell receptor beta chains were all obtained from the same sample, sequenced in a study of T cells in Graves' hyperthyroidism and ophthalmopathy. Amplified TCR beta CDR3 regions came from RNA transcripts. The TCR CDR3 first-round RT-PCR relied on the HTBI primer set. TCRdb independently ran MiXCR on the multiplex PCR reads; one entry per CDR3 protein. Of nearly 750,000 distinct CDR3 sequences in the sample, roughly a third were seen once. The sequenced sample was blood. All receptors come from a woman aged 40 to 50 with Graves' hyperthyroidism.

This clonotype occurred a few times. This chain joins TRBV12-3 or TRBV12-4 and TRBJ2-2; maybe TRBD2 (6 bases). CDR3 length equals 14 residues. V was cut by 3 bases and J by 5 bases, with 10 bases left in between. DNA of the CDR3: TGTGCCAGCAGTTTCGCCGCGGGGACCGGGGAGCTGTTTTTT. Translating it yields CASSFAAGTGELFF.

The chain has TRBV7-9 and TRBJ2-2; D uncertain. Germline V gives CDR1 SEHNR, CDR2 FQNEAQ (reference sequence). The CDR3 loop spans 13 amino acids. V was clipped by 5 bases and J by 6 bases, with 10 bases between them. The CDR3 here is CASSPLTPGELFF. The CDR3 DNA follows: TGTGCCAGCAGCCCCCTGACCCCCGGGGAGCTGTTTTTT.

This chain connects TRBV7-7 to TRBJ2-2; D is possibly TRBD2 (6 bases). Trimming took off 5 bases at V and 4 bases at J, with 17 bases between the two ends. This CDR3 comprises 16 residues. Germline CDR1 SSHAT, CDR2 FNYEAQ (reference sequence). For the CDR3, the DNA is TGTGCCAGCAGCCCTACGACGGCGGGGCCCACCGGGGAGCTGTTTTTT. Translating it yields CASSPTTAGPTGELFF. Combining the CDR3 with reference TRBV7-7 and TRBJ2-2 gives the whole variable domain GAGVSQSPRYKVTKRGQDVTLRCDPISSHATLYWYQQALGQGPEFLTYFNYEAQPDKSGLPSDRFSAERPEGSISTLTIQRTEQRDSAMYRCASSPTTAGPTGELFFGEGSRLTVL.

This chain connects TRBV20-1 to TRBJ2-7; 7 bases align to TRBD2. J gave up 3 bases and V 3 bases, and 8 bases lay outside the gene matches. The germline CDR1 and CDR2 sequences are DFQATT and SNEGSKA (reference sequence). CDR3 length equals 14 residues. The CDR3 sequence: CSARDLAEGYEQYF. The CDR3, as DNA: TGCAGTGCTAGGGATCTAGCGGAGGGCTACGAGCAGTACTTC.

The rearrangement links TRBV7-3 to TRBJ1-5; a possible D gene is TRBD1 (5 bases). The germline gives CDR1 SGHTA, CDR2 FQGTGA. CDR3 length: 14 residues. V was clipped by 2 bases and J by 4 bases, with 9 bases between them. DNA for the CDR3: TGTGCCAGCAGCTTACTGACAGCTAATCAGCCCCAGCATTTT. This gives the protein CASSLLTANQPQHF. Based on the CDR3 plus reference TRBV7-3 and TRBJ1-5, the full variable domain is GAGVSQTPSNKVTEKGKYVELRCDPISGHTALYWYRQSLGQGPEFLIYFQGTGAADDSGLPNDRFFAVRPEGSVSTLKIQRTERGDSAVYLCASSLLTANQPQHFGDGTRLSIL.

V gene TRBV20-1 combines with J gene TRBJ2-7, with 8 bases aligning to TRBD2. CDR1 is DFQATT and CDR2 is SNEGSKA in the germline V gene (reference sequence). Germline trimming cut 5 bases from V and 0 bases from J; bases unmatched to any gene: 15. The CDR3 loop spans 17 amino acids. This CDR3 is CSAGHKAGENSSYEQYF. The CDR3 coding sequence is TGCAGTGCTGGACACAAAGCGGGAGAGAACTCCTCCTACGAGCAGTACTTC.